This T cell receptor (beta chain) derives from a study of blood T cell repertoires in COVID-19. As for the study in general: PBMCs, B-cell-depleted T cells, or T cells provided the cDNA or gDNA that made up the material.

Original handling: By means of reference gene primer amplification, nucleated cell counts were estimated. Sequencing used immunoSEQ multiplex PCR; TCRdb keeps in-frame clones, though not all of them. D and trimming come from the DNA, and the V and J calls and clone size come from that table. The sample includes fewer than 250,000 clones, around 84% of them seen just once. With V trimmed by 6 bases and J by 8 bases, 5 bases remained unmatched. CDR3 length: 15 amino acids. Looked up from germline, CDR1 is MDHEN and CDR2 is SYDVKM. A Seattle source enrolled patients during active infection and followed them longitudinally. This clone was observed a single time.

The sample comprised peripheral blood. The chain employs TRBV28 and TRBJ2-1; the match to TRBD2 covers 15 bases. The TCR originated in an elderly woman with COVID-19, enrolled during active disease. The CDR3 protein is CASSPGLAGGHEQFF. The CDR3 DNA is TGTGCCAGCAGCCCCGGACTAGCGGGGGGGCATGAGCAGTTCTTC.